This TCR beta chain was sequenced for a study of blood T cell repertoires in COVID-19. Per the original data handling: Scientists estimated how many nucleated cells there were by amplifying reference gene primers. Sequencing used immunoSEQ multiplex PCR; TCRdb keeps in-frame clones, though not all of them. V and J calls plus clone size are reproduced from that table; the DNA served to infer D and trimming. Among some 260,000 clones listed, over 70% were seen once. This CDR3 contains 15 residues. Germline V gene sequence: CDR1 LGHNA, CDR2 YNFKEQ. Germline trimming cut 0 bases from V and 9 bases from J; bases unmatched to any gene: 7.

The chain links TRBV4-2 to TRBJ1-5; 8 nucleotides match TRBD1. This TCR was recovered from a woman in her seventies with COVID-19, enrolled during active disease. The sample comprised peripheral blood. The CDR3 is CASSQDRTGTLPQHF. Written as DNA, the CDR3 is TGTGCCAGCAGCCAAGATCGGACAGGGACATTGCCCCAGCATTTT.